Listed here are 22 T cell receptor beta chains from one sample, sequenced in a study of radiotherapy plus CTLA-4 blockade in lung cancer. Sequencing used immunoSEQ multiplex PCR; TCRdb keeps in-frame clones, though not all of them. The repertoire holds about 70,000 clones, roughly 85% seen once, with roughly 9.7% in the top ten. Source: peripheral blood, taken from a patient treated with radiotherapy plus ipilimumab. The source is a human donor with non-small cell lung cancer who had a complete response to radiotherapy plus ipilimumab.

The CDR3 bases are TGTGCCAGCAGATCCCAGGGGAATTCACCCCTCCACTTT. Translating gives CASRSQGNSPLHF. The J gene is TRBJ1-6, the V gene TRBV6-5; D may be TRBD1 (6 bases). Trimming took 6 bases from V and 7 from J, leaving 10 bases between them. This CDR3 spans 13 amino acids. CDR1 MNHEY and CDR2 SVGAGI come from the germline V gene.

CDR3 sequence (DNA): TGTGCCAGCAGCTTAGGAACTAGCGGGGGGGCCCCCTACAATGAGCAGTTCTTC. Translating gives CASSLGTSGGAPYNEQFF. V gene TRBV7-9 combines with J gene TRBJ2-1; TRBD2 agrees at 13 bases. Germline V CDR1 and CDR2: SEHNR, FQNEAQ (reference sequence). CDR3 size: 18 residues. Trimming took 1 base from V and 2 from J; bases not matched to a gene: 5.

V and J are TRBV30 and TRBJ2-1; 11 bases are a match to TRBD2. Germline V CDR1 and CDR2: GTSNPN, SVGIG (reference sequence). The trim removed 5 bases at V and 7 bases at J, leaving 7 bases unmatched. This CDR3 spans 14 amino acids. CDR3 in DNA: TGTGCCTGGTTAGCGGGAGGGCTAGGGAATGAGCAGTTCTTC. Encoded protein: CAWLAGGLGNEQFF.

This chain uses TRBV5-4 with TRBJ2-3; TRBD2 is a possible D gene (6 bases). Germline assignment: CDR1 SGHNT and CDR2 YYREEE (reference sequence). The CDR3 loop spans 16 amino acids. V was trimmed by 2 bases and J by 1 base, leaving 14 bases between them. For the CDR3, the DNA is TGTGCCAGCAGCTTTACCCCCGCTAGCGGCACAGATACGCAGTATTTT. Amino acid sequence: CASSFTPASGTDTQYF.

For the CDR3, the DNA is TGTGCCAGCAGCCCCATGGGACTAGCGGGAGGGGGAATGGGGACCCAGTACTTC. Amino acids: CASSPMGLAGGGMGTQYF. The chain joins TRBV2 to TRBJ2-5; the match to TRBD2 covers 16 bases. CDR3 size: 18 residues. With V trimmed by 6 bases and J by 7 bases, 14 bases remained unmatched. CDR1 is SNHLY and CDR2 is FYNNEI in the germline V gene.

The chain links TRBV2 to TRBJ2-1; TRBD1 aligns across 11 bases. With V trimmed by 7 bases and J by 8 bases, 10 bases remained unmatched. The CDR3 has 15 residues. Germline CDR1 and CDR2: SNHLY and FYNNEI. The CDR3 region has the DNA TGTGCCAGCAACAAGGACAGGGGGCATGTGGATGAGCAGTTCTTC. Protein: CASNKDRGHVDEQFF. The variable domain in full, completed from reference TRBV2 and TRBJ2-1, reads EPEVTQTPSHQVTQMGQEVILRCVPISNHLYFYWYRQILGQKVEFLVSFYNNEISEKSEIFDDQFSVERPDGSNFTLKIRSTKLEDSAMYFCASNKDRGHVDEQFFGPGTRLTVL.

This clone was observed a few times. This rearrangement joins TRBV4-3 to TRBJ1-2; tentative D call: TRBD1 (6 bases). Between the trimmed V and J ends, which lost 4 bases and 4 bases, there was a span of 16 bases. In germline, CDR1 is LGHNA, CDR2 YSLEER. The CDR3 runs 15 residues. The chain's CDR3 is CASSPERGSFYGYTF. The DNA of the CDR3 is TGCGCCAGCAGCCCCGAGAGGGGGTCCTTCTATGGCTACACCTTC.

The V call is TRBV6-5, the J call TRBJ1-2; 12 bases fit TRBD1. V dropped 5 bases and J dropped 4; count of bases not matched to a gene: 5. This CDR3 is built from 15 residues. Germline V gene data show CDR1 as MNHEY and CDR2 as SVGAGI. DNA for the CDR3: TGTGCCAGCAGTCTAGGGACAGGGGGCGGCTATGGCTACACCTTC. Translation: CASSLGTGGGYGYTF.

The chain couples TRBV29-1 to TRBJ2-7, with D possibly being TRBD1 (6 bases). The V and J ends lost 6 bases and 3 bases respectively, with 12 bases between them. This CDR3 region has 12 residues. CDR1 is SQVTM, CDR2 ANQGSEA, per germline. CDR3 protein: CSVVGTLYEQYF. CDR3 coding DNA: TGCAGCGTCGTCGGGACACTCTACGAGCAGTACTTC.

The V call is TRBV19, the J call TRBJ1-1; D remains unclear. This CDR3 is built from 10 residues. Germline CDR1 is LNHDA and CDR2 is SQIVND (reference sequence). Trimming left V 9 bases short and J 4 bases short, with 6 bases between. CDR3 sequence: CASKSTEAFF. CDR3 nucleotide sequence: TGTGCCAGCAAGAGCACTGAAGCTTTCTTT.

The chain uses TRBV10-3 and TRBJ1-2; D is unclear. The CDR3 consists of 15 residues. V dropped 0 bases and J dropped 1 base, with 9 bases sitting between them. CDR1 and CDR2 (germline): ENHRY, SYGVKD. The CDR3 loop reads CAISESSGYNYGYTF. CDR3 DNA sequence: TGTGCCATCAGTGAGTCGTCGGGTTATAACTATGGCTACACCTTC.

V and J are TRBV6-6 and TRBJ2-1; D possibly corresponds to TRBD2 (5 bases). CDR3 length equals 12 residues. Germline CDR1 and CDR2: MNHNY and SVGAGI (reference sequence). V lost 6 bases to trimming and J lost 6 bases, with 9 bases between them. Here the CDR3 reads CASSSGGNEQFF. The CDR3 DNA follows: TGTGCCAGCAGCTCAGGAGGCAATGAGCAGTTCTTC.

The CDR3 is CASSLGTSVTNEQFF. Written as DNA, the CDR3 is TGCGCCAGCAGCTTAGGGACTAGCGTAACCAATGAGCAGTTCTTC. The chain is built from TRBV5-1 and TRBJ2-1; 10 nucleotides align to TRBD2. The V gene end was trimmed by 2 bases and the J gene end by 6 bases; junction bases not matched to a gene: 5. CDR1 and CDR2 from the germline V gene are SGHRS and YFSETQ. The CDR3 totals 15 residues.

This clone was observed a handful of times. The chain couples TRBV27 to TRBJ2-1, with TRBD2 matching over 8 bases. This CDR3 contains 13 residues. In germline, CDR1 is MNHEY, CDR2 SMNVEV (reference sequence). V shed 6 bases, J shed 10 bases, and the junction held 8 bases outside the gene matches. The CDR3 coding sequence is TGTGCCAGCAGCCATTCGGTAGCGGGGGAGCAGTTCTTC. This gives the protein CASSHSVAGEQFF.

The DNA of the CDR3 is TGTGCCAGCAGGGGTAACTTGCAGACCCAGTACTTC. Encoded protein: CASRGNLQTQYF. This chain connects TRBV28 to TRBJ2-5; no clear D gene. CDR1 is MDHEN and CDR2 is SYDVKM in the germline V gene. V lost 6 bases to trimming and J lost 6 bases, with 11 bases between them. CDR3 length equals 12 residues.

The rearrangement uses TRBV5-4 and TRBJ2-5; TRBD1 or TRBD2 may be the D gene (6 bases each). The V and J ends lost 4 bases and 4 bases respectively, with 14 bases between them. Per the germline V gene, CDR1 is SGHNT and CDR2 is YYREEE (reference sequence). The CDR3 sequence is 14 residues long. This CDR3 reads CASSGGQVRETQYF. As DNA, the CDR3 is TGTGCCAGCAGCGGGGGGCAGGTGAGAGAGACCCAGTACTTC.

This clone appeared a few times. V gene TRBV5-1 combines with J gene TRBJ1-2; TRBD1 matches 7 bases. CDR1 is SGHRS and CDR2 is YFSETQ in the germline V gene. The CDR3 runs to 15 residues. The V segment lost 0 bases and the J segment 4 bases; nucleotides outside the gene matches: 6. CDR3 sequence: CASSLEGGSGYGYTF. The CDR3 DNA is TGCGCCAGCAGCTTGGAAGGGGGCTCTGGCTATGGCTACACCTTC.

The chain recombines TRBV28 with TRBJ2-2; TRBD1 aligns across 7 bases. J lost 5 bases, V lost 1 base, and 7 bases had no gene match. Per the germline V gene, CDR1 is MDHEN and CDR2 is SYDVKM. The CDR3 has 16 amino acids. Here the CDR3 reads CASSLSDRATTGELFF. CDR3 nucleotides: TGTGCCAGCAGTTTATCCGACAGGGCTACGACCGGGGAGCTGTTTTTT. The variable domain in full, completed from reference TRBV28 and TRBJ2-2, reads DVKVTQSSRYLVKRTGEKVFLECVQDMDHENMFWYRQDPGLGLRLIYFSYDVKMKEKGDIPEGYSVSREKKERFSLILESASTNQTSMYLCASSLSDRATTGELFFGEGSRLTVL.

This clone was found a few times. This chain uses TRBV4-1 with TRBJ2-6; D remains ambiguous. In germline, CDR1 is MGHRA, CDR2 YSYEKL. This CDR3 is 16 amino acids long. V was pared by 11 bases and J by 0 bases, with 17 bases between. CDR3 amino acids: CASLGGDYSGANVLTF. The DNA of the CDR3 is TGCGCCTCCCTTGGTGGGGATTACTCTGGGGCCAACGTCCTGACTTTC.

V and J are TRBV10-3 and TRBJ2-7; D unresolved. V dropped 8 bases and J dropped 0 bases, with 11 bases sitting between them. The CDR3 covers 13 residues. CDR1 and CDR2 from the germline V gene are ENHRY and SYGVKD. CDR3 in DNA: TGTGCCATCCGGGCCACCCTCTCCTACGAGCAGTACGTC. Translated, it gives CAIRATLSYEQYV.

The genes are TRBV18 and TRBJ2-2; possible D gene TRBD2, 5 bases. The germline gives CDR1 KGHSH, CDR2 LQKENI. This CDR3 region has 17 residues. V lost 1 base to trimming and J lost 1 base, with 13 bases between them. The CDR3 nucleotides are TGTGCCAGCTCACCACGATCGACTAACCTGAACACCGGGGAGCTGTTTTTT. Translation: CASSPRSTNLNTGELFF.

In DNA, the CDR3 is TGCGCCAGCAGCCAAGATCTGGGCGGGACAGCTAGCAATCAGCCCCAGCATTTT. Its protein is CASSQDLGGTASNQPQHF. The chain joins TRBV4-3 to TRBJ1-5; 7 nucleotides match TRBD1. The CDR3 loop spans 18 amino acids. The germline V gene has CDR1 LGHNA and CDR2 YSLEER. The V segment lost 0 bases and the J segment 0 bases; nucleotides outside the gene matches: 8.